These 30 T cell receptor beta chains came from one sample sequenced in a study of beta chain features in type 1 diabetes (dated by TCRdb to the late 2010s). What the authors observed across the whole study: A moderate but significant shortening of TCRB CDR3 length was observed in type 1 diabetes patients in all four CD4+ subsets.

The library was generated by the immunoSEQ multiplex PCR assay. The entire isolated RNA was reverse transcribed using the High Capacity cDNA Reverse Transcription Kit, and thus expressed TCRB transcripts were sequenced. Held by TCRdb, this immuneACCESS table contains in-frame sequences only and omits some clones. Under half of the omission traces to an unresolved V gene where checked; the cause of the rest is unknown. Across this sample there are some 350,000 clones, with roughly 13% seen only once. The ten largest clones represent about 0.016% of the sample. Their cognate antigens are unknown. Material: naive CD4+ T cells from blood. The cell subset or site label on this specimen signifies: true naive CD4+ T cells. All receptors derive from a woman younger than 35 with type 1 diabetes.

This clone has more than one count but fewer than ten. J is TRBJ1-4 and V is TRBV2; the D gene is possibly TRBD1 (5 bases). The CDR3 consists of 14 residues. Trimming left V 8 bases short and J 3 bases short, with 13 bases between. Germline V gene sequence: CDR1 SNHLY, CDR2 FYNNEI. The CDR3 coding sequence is TGTGCCAGCCGGAGGGGCCCTCCTAATGAAAAACTGTTTTTT. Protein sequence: CASRRGPPNEKLFF. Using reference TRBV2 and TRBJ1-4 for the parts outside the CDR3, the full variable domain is EPEVTQTPSHQVTQMGQEVILRCVPISNHLYFYWYRQILGQKVEFLVSFYNNEISEKSEIFDDQFSVERPDGSNFTLKIRSTKLEDSAMYFCASRRGPPNEKLFFGSGTQLSVL.

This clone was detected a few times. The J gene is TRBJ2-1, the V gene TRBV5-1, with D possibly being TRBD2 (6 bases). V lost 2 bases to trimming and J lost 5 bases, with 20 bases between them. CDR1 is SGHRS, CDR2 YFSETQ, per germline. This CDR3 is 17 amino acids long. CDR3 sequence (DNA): TGCGCCAGCAGCTTTGGGGGGTCTTCCCAGCCGAACAATGAGCAGTTCTTC. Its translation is CASSFGGSSQPNNEQFF.

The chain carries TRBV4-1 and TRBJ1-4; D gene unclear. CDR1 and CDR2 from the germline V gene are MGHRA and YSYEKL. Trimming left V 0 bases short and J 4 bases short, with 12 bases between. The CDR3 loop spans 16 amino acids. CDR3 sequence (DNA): TGCGCCAGCAGCCAAGATGGGCCCGCTCGTAATGAAAAACTGTTTTTT. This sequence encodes CASSQDGPARNEKLFF.

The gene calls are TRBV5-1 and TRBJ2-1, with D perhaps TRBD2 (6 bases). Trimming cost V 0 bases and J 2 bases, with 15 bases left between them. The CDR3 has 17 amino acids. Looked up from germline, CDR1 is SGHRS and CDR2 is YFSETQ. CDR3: CASSLGLGGITYNEQFF. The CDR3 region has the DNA TGCGCCAGCAGCTTGGGGTTGGGCGGGATAACCTACAATGAGCAGTTCTTC.

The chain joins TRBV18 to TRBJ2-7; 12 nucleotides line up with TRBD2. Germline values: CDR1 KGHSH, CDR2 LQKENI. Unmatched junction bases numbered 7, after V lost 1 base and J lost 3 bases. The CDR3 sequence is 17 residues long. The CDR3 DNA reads TGTGCCAGCTCACCACTCCTAGCGGGAGGGTCCCACTACGAGCAGTACTTC. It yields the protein CASSPLLAGGSHYEQYF.

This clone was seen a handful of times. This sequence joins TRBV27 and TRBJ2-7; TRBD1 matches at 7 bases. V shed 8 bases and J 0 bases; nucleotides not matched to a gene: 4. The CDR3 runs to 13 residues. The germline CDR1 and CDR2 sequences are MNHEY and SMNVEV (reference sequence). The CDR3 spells CASRRTGSYEQYV. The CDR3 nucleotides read TGTGCCAGCCGTCGGACAGGCTCCTACGAGCAGTACGTC.

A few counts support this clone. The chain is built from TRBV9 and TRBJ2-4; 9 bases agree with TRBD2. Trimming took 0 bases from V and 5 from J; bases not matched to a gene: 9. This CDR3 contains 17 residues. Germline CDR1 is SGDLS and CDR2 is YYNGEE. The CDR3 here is CASSVGAWREGQNIQYF. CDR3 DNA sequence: TGTGCCAGCAGCGTAGGGGCTTGGCGGGAGGGCCAAAACATTCAGTACTTC.

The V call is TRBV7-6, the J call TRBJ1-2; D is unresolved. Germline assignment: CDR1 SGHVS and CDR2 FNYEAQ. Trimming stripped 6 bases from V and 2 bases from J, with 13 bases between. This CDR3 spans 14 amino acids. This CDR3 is CASRPIVPNYGYTF. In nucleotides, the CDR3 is TGTGCCAGCAGACCTATAGTGCCCAACTATGGCTACACCTTC.

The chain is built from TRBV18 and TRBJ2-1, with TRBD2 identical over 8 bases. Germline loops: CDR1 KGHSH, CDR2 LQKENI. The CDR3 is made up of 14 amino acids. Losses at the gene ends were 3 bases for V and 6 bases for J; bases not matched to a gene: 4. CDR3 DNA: TGTGCCAGCTCACCTACTAGCGGTGGCAATGAGCAGTTCTTC. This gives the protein CASSPTSGGNEQFF.

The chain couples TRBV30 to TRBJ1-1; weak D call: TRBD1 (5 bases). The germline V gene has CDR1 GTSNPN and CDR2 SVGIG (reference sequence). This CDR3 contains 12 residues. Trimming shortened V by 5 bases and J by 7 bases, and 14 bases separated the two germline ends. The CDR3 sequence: CAWHVLGGEAFF. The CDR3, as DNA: TGTGCCTGGCATGTTCTGGGGGGTGAAGCTTTCTTT.

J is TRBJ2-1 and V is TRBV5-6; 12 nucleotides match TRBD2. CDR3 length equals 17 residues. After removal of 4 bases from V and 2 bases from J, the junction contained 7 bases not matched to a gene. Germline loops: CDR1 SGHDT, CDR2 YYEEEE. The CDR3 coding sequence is TGTGCCAGCAGCCAAAGGACTAGCGGGAATACCTACAATGAGCAGTTCTTC. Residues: CASSQRTSGNTYNEQFF.

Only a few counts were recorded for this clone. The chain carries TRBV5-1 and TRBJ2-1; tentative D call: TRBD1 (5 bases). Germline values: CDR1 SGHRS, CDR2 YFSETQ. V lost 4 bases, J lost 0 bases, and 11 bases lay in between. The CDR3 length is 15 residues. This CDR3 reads CASSQDSISYNEQFF. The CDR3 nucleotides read TGCGCCAGCAGCCAAGACAGCATCTCCTACAATGAGCAGTTCTTC.

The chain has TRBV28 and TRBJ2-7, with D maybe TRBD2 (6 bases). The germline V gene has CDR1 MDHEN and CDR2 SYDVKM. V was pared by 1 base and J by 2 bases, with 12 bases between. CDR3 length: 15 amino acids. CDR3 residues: CASSLSGVRTYEQYF. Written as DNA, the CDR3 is TGTGCCAGCAGTTTATCGGGGGTGAGGACCTACGAGCAGTACTTC.

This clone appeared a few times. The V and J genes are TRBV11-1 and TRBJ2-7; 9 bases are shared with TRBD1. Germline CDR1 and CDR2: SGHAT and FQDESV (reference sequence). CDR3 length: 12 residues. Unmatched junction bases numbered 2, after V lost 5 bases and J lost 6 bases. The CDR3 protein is CASSGTGFEQYF. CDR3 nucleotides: TGTGCCAGCAGCGGGACAGGGTTCGAGCAGTACTTC.

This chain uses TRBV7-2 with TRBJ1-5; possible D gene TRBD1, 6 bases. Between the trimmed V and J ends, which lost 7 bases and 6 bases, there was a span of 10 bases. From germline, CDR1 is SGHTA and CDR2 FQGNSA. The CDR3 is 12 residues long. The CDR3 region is CASTQGGQPQHF. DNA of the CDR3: TGTGCCAGCACCCAAGGGGGTCAGCCCCAGCATTTT.

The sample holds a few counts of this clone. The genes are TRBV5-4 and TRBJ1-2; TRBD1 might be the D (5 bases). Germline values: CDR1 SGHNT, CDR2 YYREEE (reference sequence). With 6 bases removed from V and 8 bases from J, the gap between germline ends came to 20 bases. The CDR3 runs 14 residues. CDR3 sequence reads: CASMPGGASGGYTF. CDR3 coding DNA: TGTGCCAGCATGCCCGGAGGGGCATCGGGGGGCTACACCTTC.

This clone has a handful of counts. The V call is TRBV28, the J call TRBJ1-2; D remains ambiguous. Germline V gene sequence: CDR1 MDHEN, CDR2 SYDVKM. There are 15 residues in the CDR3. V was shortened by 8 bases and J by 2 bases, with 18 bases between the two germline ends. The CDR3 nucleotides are TGTGCCAGCGGCTCGGTGGGCCAACGGAACTATGGCTACACCTTC. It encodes CASGSVGQRNYGYTF.

The DNA for the CDR3 is TGTGCCAGCAGCTTAAGGTCGACAGGGGGCGCAGGCTATGGCTACACCTTC. This encodes CASSLRSTGGAGYGYTF. The rearrangement links TRBV7-9 to TRBJ1-2, with 10 bases lining up with TRBD1. Germline V lookup: CDR1 SEHNR, CDR2 FQNEAQ (reference sequence). This CDR3 spans 17 amino acids. The V segment lost 2 bases and the J segment 4 bases; nucleotides outside the gene matches: 10.

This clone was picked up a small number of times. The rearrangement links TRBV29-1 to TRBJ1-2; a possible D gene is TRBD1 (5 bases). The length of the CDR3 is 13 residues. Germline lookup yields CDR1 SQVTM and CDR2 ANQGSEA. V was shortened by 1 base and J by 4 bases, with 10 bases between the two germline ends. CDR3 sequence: CSVEAQGGYGYTF. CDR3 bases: TGCAGCGTTGAAGCGCAGGGCGGCTATGGCTACACCTTC.

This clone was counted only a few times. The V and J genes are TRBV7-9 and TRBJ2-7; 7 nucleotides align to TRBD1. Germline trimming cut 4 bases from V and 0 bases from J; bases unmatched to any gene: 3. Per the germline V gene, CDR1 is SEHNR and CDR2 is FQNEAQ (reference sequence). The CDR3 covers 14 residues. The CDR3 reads CASSWSGGSYEQYF. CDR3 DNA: TGTGCCAGCAGCTGGTCAGGGGGCTCCTACGAGCAGTACTTC.

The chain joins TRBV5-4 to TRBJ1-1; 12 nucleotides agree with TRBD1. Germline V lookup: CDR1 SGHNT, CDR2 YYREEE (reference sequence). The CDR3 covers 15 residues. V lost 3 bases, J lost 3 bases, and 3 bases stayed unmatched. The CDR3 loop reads CASSWGTGGYTEAFF. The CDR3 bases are TGTGCCAGCAGCTGGGGGACAGGGGGCTACACTGAAGCTTTCTTT.

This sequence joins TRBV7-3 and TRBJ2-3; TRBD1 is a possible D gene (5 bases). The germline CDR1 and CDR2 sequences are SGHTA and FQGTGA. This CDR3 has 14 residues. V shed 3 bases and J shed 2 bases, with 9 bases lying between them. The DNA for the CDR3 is TGTGCCAGCAGCTTCGACAGAAACACAGATACGCAGTATTTT. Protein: CASSFDRNTDTQYF.

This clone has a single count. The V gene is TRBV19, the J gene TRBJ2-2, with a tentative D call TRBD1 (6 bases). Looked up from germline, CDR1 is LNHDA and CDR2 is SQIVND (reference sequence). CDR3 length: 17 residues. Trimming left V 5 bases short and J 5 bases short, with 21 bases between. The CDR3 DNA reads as TGTGCCAGTAGTCCCGGAAACAGGGCCCCTGGAACCGGGGAGCTGTTTTTT. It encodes CASSPGNRAPGTGELFF.

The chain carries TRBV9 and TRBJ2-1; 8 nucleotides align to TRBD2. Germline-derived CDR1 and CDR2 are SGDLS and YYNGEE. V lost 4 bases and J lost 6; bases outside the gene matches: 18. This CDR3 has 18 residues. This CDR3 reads CASSPLGSGGLGPNEQFF. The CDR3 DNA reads TGTGCCAGCAGCCCTCTGGGGTCGGGGGGACTAGGTCCCAATGAGCAGTTCTTC.

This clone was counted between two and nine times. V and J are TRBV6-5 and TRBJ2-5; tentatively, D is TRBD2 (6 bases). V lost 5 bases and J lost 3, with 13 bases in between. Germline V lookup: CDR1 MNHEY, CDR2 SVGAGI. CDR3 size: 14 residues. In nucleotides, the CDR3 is TGTGCCAGCAGTCCCACGGGGGATGAAGAGACCCAGTACTTC. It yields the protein CASSPTGDEETQYF.

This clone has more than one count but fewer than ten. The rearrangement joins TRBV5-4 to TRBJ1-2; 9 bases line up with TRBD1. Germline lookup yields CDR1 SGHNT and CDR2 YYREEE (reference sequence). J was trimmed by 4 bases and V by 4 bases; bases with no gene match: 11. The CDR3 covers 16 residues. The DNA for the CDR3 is TGTGCCAGCAGCCCCCCGGGACAGGGTTATGGCTATGGCTACACCTTC. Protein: CASSPPGQGYGYGYTF.

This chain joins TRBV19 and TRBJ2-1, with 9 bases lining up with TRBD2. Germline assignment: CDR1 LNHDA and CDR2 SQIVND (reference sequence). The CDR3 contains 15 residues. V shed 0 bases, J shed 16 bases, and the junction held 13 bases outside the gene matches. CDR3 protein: CASSIDSAWREGPFF. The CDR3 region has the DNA TGTGCCAGTAGTATAGATTCCGCTTGGCGGGAGGGCCCTTTCTTC.

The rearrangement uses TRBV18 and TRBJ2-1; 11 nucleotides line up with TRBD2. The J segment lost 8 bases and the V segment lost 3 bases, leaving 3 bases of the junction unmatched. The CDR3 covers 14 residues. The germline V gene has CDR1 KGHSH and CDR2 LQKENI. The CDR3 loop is CASSPGLAVYEQFF. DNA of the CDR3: TGTGCCAGCTCACCGGGACTAGCGGTTTATGAGCAGTTCTTC.

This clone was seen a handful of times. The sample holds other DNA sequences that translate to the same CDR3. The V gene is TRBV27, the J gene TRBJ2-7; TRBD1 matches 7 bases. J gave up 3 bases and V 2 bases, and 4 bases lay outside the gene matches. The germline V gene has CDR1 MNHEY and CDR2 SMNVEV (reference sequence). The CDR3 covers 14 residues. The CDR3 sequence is CASSLRQGLYEQYF. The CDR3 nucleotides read TGTGCCAGCAGTTTAAGACAGGGCCTCTACGAGCAGTACTTC.

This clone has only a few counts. CDR3 DNA sequence: TGTGCCAGCAGCTTGAGACTAGCGGGACATTCCTACAATGAGCAGTTCTTC. It codes for CASSLRLAGHSYNEQFF. This chain joins TRBV9 and TRBJ2-1; 11 bases match TRBD2. This CDR3 has 17 residues. Germline CDR1 reads SGDLS; CDR2 reads YYNGEE. Trimming removed 4 bases from V and 1 base from J; junction bases left unmatched: 7. Combining the CDR3 with reference TRBV9 and TRBJ2-1 gives the whole variable domain DSGVTQTPKHLITATGQRVTLRCSPRSGDLSVYWYQQSLDQGLQFLIQYYNGEERAKGNILERFSAQQFPDLHSELNLSSLELGDSALYFCASSLRLAGHSYNEQFFGPGTRLTVL.